This TCR beta chain was sequenced during a study of blood T cell repertoires in COVID-19. This CDR3 contains 16 residues. Per the germline V gene, CDR1 is SGHKS and CDR2 is YYEKEE (reference sequence). V trimming: 2 bases; J trimming: 2 bases; junction bases outside the gene matches: 4. Assay: immunoSEQ multiplex PCR; the TCRdb copy retains only in-frame clones and omits some. The table has 150,000 to 200,000 clones, about 85% seen once. Specimen: peripheral blood. This TCR was recovered from a man in his 70s with active or convalescent COVID-19. This rearrangement joins TRBV5-5 to TRBJ2-1; 10 bases are a match to TRBD2. The CDR3 spells CASSFRLAGAYNEQFF. DNA for the CDR3: TGTGCCAGCAGCTTCCGGCTAGCGGGGGCCTACAATGAGCAGTTCTTC.